A single count supports the clone carrying this T cell receptor (beta chain). The ends were cut back, 7 bases at V and 3 bases at J, with 13 bases in the middle. CDR1 and CDR2 from the germline V gene are ENHRY and SYGVKD. The CDR3 spans 13 residues. Only in-frame clones appear in the TCRdb table, and some are missing; sequencing was by immunoSEQ multiplex PCR. This table has about 350,000 clones, roughly 85% appearing once. This entry belongs to a study of Ad26.COV2.S vaccination and SARS-CoV-2 variants. Study as a whole: In the COV1001 trial, the donor was in the Ad26.COV2.S arm. Ad26.COV2.S shots went into the muscle once or twice, 56 days apart.

Stated treatment: some 20 received Ad26.COV2.S at low or high dose, single or two shots; 5 received placebo; per-sample allocation not given. All samples were drawn on day 63, counting from the first vaccine or placebo injection. Boston provided a donor who was an adult aged 18-55 years. The chain has TRBV10-3 and TRBJ2-7; the D is unclear. The source is a person between 18 and 65 years old who received the Ad26.COV2.S COVID-19 vaccine or a placebo. Sequencing was performed on peripheral blood, taken in a trial of Ad26.COV2.S vaccine versus placebo. CDR3 in DNA: TGTGCCATCAATCCTACGGGTGGCTACGAGCAGTACTTC. It yields the protein CAINPTGGYEQYF.